Shown below are 30 T cell receptor beta chains from a single sample sequenced in a study of shared clonotypes between healthy human individuals. CD45RO-negative cells were positively selected for CCR7, leaving out terminally differentiated effector memory CD45RA+ cells. The protocol was immunoSEQ multiplex PCR, while the TCRdb copy is restricted to in-frame clones and leaves out a portion. The data contain under 2,000,000 clones, less than 95% of them singletons. Sample: naive CD8+ T cells sorted from blood. The receptors come from a young man in good health.

The J gene is TRBJ1-1, the V gene TRBV25-1; a possible D gene is TRBD1 (5 bases). Germline values: CDR1 MGHDK, CDR2 SYGVNS. The V gene lost 2 bases and the J gene lost 3 bases, with 10 bases spanning the gap. The CDR3 covers 14 residues. The CDR3 spells CASSEGDWDTEAFF. CDR3 sequence (DNA): TGTGCCAGCAGTGAAGGGGACTGGGACACTGAAGCTTTCTTT.

The CDR3 DNA follows: TGTGCCAGCATGATTTGGGCAGGGAGGGATTCACCCCTCCACTTT. Translating gives CASMIWAGRDSPLHF. The V gene is TRBV6-5, the J gene TRBJ1-6, with D perhaps TRBD1 (5 bases). There are 15 residues in the CDR3. The germline V gene encodes CDR1 MNHEY and CDR2 SVGAGI. Between the trimmed V and J ends, which lost 7 bases and 8 bases, there was a span of 18 bases.

The rearrangement links TRBV11-1 to TRBJ2-3; 7 positions match TRBD1. Unmatched junction bases numbered 7, after V lost 2 bases and J lost 5 bases. CDR1 is SGHAT and CDR2 is FQDESV in the germline V gene (reference sequence). The CDR3 length is 15 residues. CDR3 sequence reads: CASSLPGGIGDTQYF. The CDR3 coding sequence is TGTGCCAGCAGCTTACCAGGGGGAATTGGAGATACGCAGTATTTT. The variable domain in full, with the rest retrieved from reference TRBV11-1 and TRBJ2-3, is EAEVAQSPRYKITEKSQAVAFWCDPISGHATLYWYRQILGQGPELLVQFQDESVVDDSQLPKDRFSAERLKGVDSTLKIQPAELGDSAMYLCASSLPGGIGDTQYFGPGTRLTVL.

The CDR3 loop reads CASSLPSLTGGANPLNEQYF. The CDR3 bases are TGTGCCAGCAGTTTACCGAGCCTCACAGGGGGCGCGAATCCTCTTAACGAGCAGTACTTC. The rearrangement links TRBV28 to TRBJ2-7; 9 bases agree with TRBD1. The CDR3 runs to 20 residues. V trimming: 2 bases; J trimming: 5 bases; junction bases outside the gene matches: 22. Germline-derived CDR1 and CDR2 are MDHEN and SYDVKM.

With regard to this clone: Other DNA sequences of this sample code for an identical CDR3. V is TRBV27 and J is TRBJ2-7; the D gene is possibly TRBD1 (6 bases). V lost 2 bases and J 4 bases, leaving 12 bases between the germline ends. The CDR3 has 14 amino acids. Germline CDR1 reads MNHEY; CDR2 reads SMNVEV (reference sequence). The CDR3: CASSLSGRGYEQYF. CDR3 coding DNA: TGTGCCAGCAGTTTAAGTGGCAGGGGATACGAGCAGTACTTC.

The gene calls are TRBV28 and TRBJ2-1; TRBD2 matches at 8 bases. After removal of 8 bases from V and 10 bases from J, the junction contained 10 bases not matched to a gene. Germline V gives CDR1 MDHEN, CDR2 SYDVKM. The CDR3 is 13 amino acids. This CDR3 reads CASDPSGGREQFF. The CDR3 nucleotides are TGTGCCAGCGATCCCAGCGGGGGACGGGAGCAGTTCTTC.

The V gene is TRBV28, the J gene TRBJ2-7, with TRBD2 matching 7 bases. The CDR3 totals 15 residues. The J segment lost 3 bases and the V segment lost 6 bases, leaving 11 bases of the junction unmatched. The V gene's germline CDR1 is MDHEN and CDR2 SYDVKM. CDR3 in amino acids: CASRVRDYQLYEQYF. The CDR3 DNA follows: TGTGCCAGCAGGGTCCGGGACTACCAACTCTACGAGCAGTACTTC.

The V gene is TRBV19, the J gene TRBJ2-5; D tentatively fits TRBD1 or TRBD2 (5 bases each). V shed 6 bases and J shed 1 base, with 12 bases lying between them. In germline, CDR1 is LNHDA, CDR2 SQIVND (reference sequence). The CDR3 runs 14 residues. CDR3 residues: CASRGTDFQETQYF. CDR3 sequence (DNA): TGTGCCAGTAGGGGGACGGATTTCCAAGAGACCCAGTACTTC.

This rearrangement joins TRBV27 to TRBJ1-6, with 7 bases fitting TRBD1. V lost 5 bases and J lost 7; bases outside the gene matches: 8. This CDR3 is 15 amino acids long. Germline V lookup: CDR1 MNHEY, CDR2 SMNVEV (reference sequence). CDR3 in amino acids: CASSLAGTENSPLHF. CDR3 coding DNA: TGTGCCAGCAGTCTCGCCGGGACAGAGAATTCACCCCTCCACTTT.

About this clone: This sample includes further DNA sequences coding for the same CDR3. The V call is TRBV11-2, the J call TRBJ1-5; tentative D call: TRBD1 (5 bases). V lost 6 bases and J 0 bases, leaving 12 bases between the germline ends. Germline CDR1 reads SGHAT; CDR2 reads FQNNGV. CDR3 size: 15 residues. The CDR3 here is CASSPGPYSNQPQHF. DNA for the CDR3: TGTGCCAGCAGTCCGGGACCTTATAGCAATCAGCCCCAGCATTTT. The whole variable domain, filled in from reference TRBV11-2 and TRBJ1-5, reads EAGVAQSPRYKIIEKRQSVAFWCNPISGHATLYWYQQILGQGPKLLIQFQNNGVVDDSQLPKDRFSAERLKGVDSTLKIQPAKLEDSAVYLCASSPGPYSNQPQHFGDGTRLSIL.

The chain uses TRBV7-6 and TRBJ1-2; 7 nucleotides align to TRBD1. The germline CDR1 and CDR2 sequences are SGHVS and FNYEAQ. The CDR3 contains 14 residues. The ends lost 8 bases at V and 8 bases at J; junction bases unmatched: 14. CDR3 loop: CASGETGKGEGYTF. CDR3 DNA sequence: TGTGCCAGCGGAGAGACAGGGAAGGGCGAAGGCTACACCTTC.

A note on this clone: The same CDR3 is also encoded by other DNA sequences in this sample. The chain carries TRBV9 and TRBJ1-4, with D uncertain. Germline CDR1 SGDLS, CDR2 YYNGEE. Between the trimmed V and J ends, which lost 3 bases and 8 bases, there was a span of 8 bases. The CDR3 runs 12 residues. The CDR3 coding sequence is TGTGCCAGCAGCGGGACCGGGGAAAAACTGTTTTTT. It codes for CASSGTGEKLFF.

The V and J genes are TRBV6-5 and TRBJ1-2; possibly TRBD1 for D (5 bases). CDR3 length: 13 residues. Trimming cost V 3 bases and J 6 bases, with 11 bases left between them. Germline V lookup: CDR1 MNHEY, CDR2 SVGAGI. DNA of the CDR3: TGTGCCAGCAGTTATTCGGGGGATGATGGCTACACCTTC. This codes for CASSYSGDDGYTF.

The count of this clone is one. The chain links TRBV28 to TRBJ2-5; the D gene could be TRBD1 or TRBD2 (5 bases each). The V and J ends lost 3 bases and 7 bases respectively, with 9 bases between them. The CDR3 has 12 residues. The germline V gene encodes CDR1 MDHEN and CDR2 SYDVKM. The CDR3 region has the DNA TGTGCCAGCAGTTTGGACGGGGCGACCCAGTACTTC. Its protein is CASSLDGATQYF.

The chain has TRBV30 and TRBJ1-6, with 11 bases fitting TRBD1. The CDR3 runs 14 residues. J gave up 9 bases and V 0 bases, and 1 base lay outside the gene matches. Per the germline V gene, CDR1 is GTSNPN and CDR2 is SVGIG (reference sequence). Here the CDR3 DNA reads TGTGCCTGGAGTGTAGGACAGGGGGCTTCACCCCTCCACTTT. It encodes CAWSVGQGASPLHF.

This clone was recorded once. This chain connects TRBV12-5 to TRBJ2-5, with D unresolved. This CDR3 has 13 residues. CDR1 is LGHNT, CDR2 FRNRAP, per germline. The V end was cut by 2 bases, the J end by 3 bases, with 7 bases between. CDR3 loop: CASGLTAEETQYF. The CDR3 DNA follows: TGTGCTAGTGGTTTGACGGCAGAAGAGACCCAGTACTTC.

This chain connects TRBV5-6 to TRBJ2-1; no clear D. The CDR3 length is 14 residues. Germline V lookup: CDR1 SGHDT, CDR2 YYEEEE. The V end lost 0 bases, the J end lost 3 bases, and 7 bases lay between the germline ends. CDR3 sequence (DNA): TGTGCCAGCAGCTTGGCCGCCAGCTACAATGAGCAGTTCTTC. It encodes CASSLAASYNEQFF. The full variable domain, in which reference TRBV5-6 and TRBJ2-1 provide the parts outside the CDR3, is DAGVTQSPTHLIKTRGQQVTLRCSPKSGHDTVSWYQQALGQGPQFIFQYYEEEERQRGNFPDRFSGHQFPNYSSELNVNALLLGDSALYLCASSLAASYNEQFFGPGTRLTVL.

The chain links TRBV9 to TRBJ2-5; 7 nucleotides agree with TRBD2. The junction had 11 bases not matched to a gene; V was cut back by 4 bases and J by 5 bases. The germline V gene has CDR1 SGDLS and CDR2 YYNGEE. The CDR3 contains 15 residues. CDR3 sequence: CASSPWEGRWETQYF. The CDR3 DNA is TGTGCCAGCAGCCCCTGGGAGGGGCGCTGGGAGACCCAGTACTTC.

In DNA form, the CDR3 reads TGTGCCTGGAGTTTCGGACAGGCAAGCTCCTATAATTCACCCCTCCACTTT. It is translated as CAWSFGQASSYNSPLHF. The rearrangement links TRBV30 to TRBJ1-6; 7 nucleotides agree with TRBD1. J lost 0 bases, V lost 2 bases, and 7 bases had no gene match. The CDR3 has 17 amino acids. CDR1 is GTSNPN and CDR2 is SVGIG in the germline V gene (reference sequence).

The chain employs TRBV5-1 and TRBJ1-2; 8 nucleotides agree with TRBD1. The CDR3 has 14 residues. Per the germline V gene, CDR1 is SGHRS and CDR2 is YFSETQ. V gave up 4 bases and J gave up 4 bases; unmatched junction bases: 6. CDR3 amino acids: CASSPGQAIYGYTF. The DNA for the CDR3 is TGCGCCAGCAGCCCGGGACAGGCTATCTATGGCTACACCTTC.

This chain uses TRBV11-2 with TRBJ2-1, with D unclear. Germline V gene sequence: CDR1 SGHAT, CDR2 FQNNGV. CDR3 size: 14 residues. Deletions cut 2 bases from V and 5 bases from J, with 10 bases between. The CDR3 DNA follows: TGTGCCAGCAGCTTATTTGGCGGAAACAATGAGCAGTTCTTC. Its protein is CASSLFGGNNEQFF. The variable domain in full, completed from reference TRBV11-2 and TRBJ2-1, reads EAGVAQSPRYKIIEKRQSVAFWCNPISGHATLYWYQQILGQGPKLLIQFQNNGVVDDSQLPKDRFSAERLKGVDSTLKIQPAKLEDSAVYLCASSLFGGNNEQFFGPGTRLTVL.

The J gene is TRBJ1-5, the V gene TRBV27; D is uncertain. CDR3 size: 14 residues. V was clipped by 6 bases and J by 0 bases, with 9 bases between them. In germline, CDR1 is MNHEY, CDR2 SMNVEV (reference sequence). This CDR3 is CASSNTDSNQPQHF. Written as DNA, the CDR3 is TGTGCCAGCAGCAACACCGATAGCAATCAGCCCCAGCATTTT.

Turning to this clone: Additional DNA sequences in this sample encode the identical CDR3. CDR3 in amino acids: CAWSSGAGANVLTF. Here the CDR3 DNA reads TGTGCCTGGAGTTCAGGGGCCGGGGCCAACGTCCTGACTTTC. The chain is built from TRBV30 and TRBJ2-6, with D possibly being TRBD1 (6 bases). V lost 2 bases to trimming and J lost 4 bases, with 9 bases between them. The CDR3 contains 14 residues. The germline gives CDR1 GTSNPN, CDR2 SVGIG (reference sequence).

The V call is TRBV6-5, the J call TRBJ1-1; D remains ambiguous. The CDR3 is 12 amino acids. From germline, CDR1 is MNHEY and CDR2 SVGAGI. Between the trimmed V and J ends, which lost 6 bases and 6 bases, there was a span of 11 bases. The CDR3 sequence is CASSHYLAEAFF. CDR3 DNA: TGTGCCAGCAGCCACTATTTGGCTGAAGCTTTCTTT.

The V and J genes are TRBV6-1 and TRBJ2-1; a weak D match, TRBD1 (6 bases). The V gene lost 1 base and the J gene lost 7 bases, with 14 bases spanning the gap. The CDR3 sequence is 15 residues long. Per the germline V gene, CDR1 is MNHNS and CDR2 is SASEGT. As DNA, the CDR3 is TGTGCCAGCAGTGAAGAGTCAATGAGGGGGAATGAGCAGTTCTTC. Encoded protein: CASSEESMRGNEQFF.

J is TRBJ2-7 and V is TRBV5-1; maybe TRBD2 (6 bases). Trimming cost V 2 bases and J 2 bases, with 20 bases left between them. Germline V gene sequence: CDR1 SGHRS, CDR2 YFSETQ. The CDR3 totals 17 residues. CDR3 sequence reads: CASSFSPGPGGTYEQYF. In DNA, the CDR3 is TGCGCCAGCAGCTTTTCACCTGGGCCCGGGGGAACCTACGAGCAGTACTTC.

In the case of this clone: Other DNA sequences in this sample translate to the same CDR3. V gene TRBV19 combines with J gene TRBJ1-5, with D unresolved. The CDR3 length is 12 residues. The germline V and J ends were trimmed by 8 bases and 0 bases, with 5 bases remaining between them. Germline V gives CDR1 LNHDA, CDR2 SQIVND (reference sequence). The CDR3, as DNA: TGTGCCAGTTCATATAGCAATCAGCCCCAGCATTTT. This gives the protein CASSYSNQPQHF. Looking up the rest from reference TRBV19 and TRBJ1-5 gives the full variable domain: DGGITQSPKYLFRKEGQNVTLSCEQNLNHDAMYWYRQDPGQGLRLIYYSQIVNDFQKGDIAEGYSVSREKKESFPLTVTSAQKNPTAFYLCASSYSNQPQHFGDGTRLSIL.

The chain employs TRBV5-1 and TRBJ2-3; D ambiguous. This CDR3 spans 14 amino acids. V was cut by 0 bases and J by 6 bases, with 11 bases left in between. Germline lookup yields CDR1 SGHRS and CDR2 YFSETQ. For the CDR3, the DNA is TGCGCCAGCAGCTTGGGTGACTGGCGGGATACGCAGTATTTT. It yields the protein CASSLGDWRDTQYF.

This chain links TRBV4-1 with TRBJ2-3; possible D gene TRBD2, 6 bases. This CDR3 has 13 residues. CDR1 is MGHRA, CDR2 YSYEKL, per germline. V lost 4 bases, J lost 2 bases, and 7 bases lay in between. The chain's CDR3 is CASSRGNTDTQYF. Here the CDR3 DNA reads TGCGCCAGCAGCCGCGGGAACACAGATACGCAGTATTTT.

The chain recombines TRBV5-1 with TRBJ2-1; D possibly corresponds to TRBD2 (6 bases). Trimming left V 5 bases short and J 7 bases short, with 19 bases between. CDR1 and CDR2 from the germline V gene are SGHRS and YFSETQ. The CDR3 is 15 residues long. The CDR3, as DNA: TGCGCCAGCAGTCCTCTTCCGGGAGTCGTAAATGAGCAGTTCTTC. Residues: CASSPLPGVVNEQFF. The entire variable domain, with the rest obtained from reference TRBV5-1 and TRBJ2-1, is as follows: KAGVTQTPRYLIKTRGQQVTLSCSPISGHRSVSWYQQTPGQGLQFLFEYFSETQRNKGNFPGRFSGRQFSNSRSEMNVSTLELGDSALYLCASSPLPGVVNEQFFGPGTRLTVL.